This TCR beta chain was retrieved from a study of Graves' ophthalmopathy and Graves' hyperthyroidism. The study, taken as a whole, reports: The model forecast ophthalmopathy progression, reaching around 66% sensitivity and around 73% specificity. The blood repertoire also included most expanded thyroid clonotypes above 0.001 frequency.

Investigators amplified TCR beta CDR3 regions from RNA transcripts. RT-PCR in the first round used HTBI primers; a second-round multiplex PCR followed. Via MiXCR, TCRdb re-called the multiplex PCR reads, giving one row per CDR3 protein. Seen here are about 740,000 distinct CDR3 sequences, roughly 40% observed once, and the top ten hold 44%. The sample holds a few counts of this clonotype. As yet, its antigen is unknown. Trimming cost V 7 bases and J 1 base, with 12 bases left between them. The CDR3 runs to 14 residues. Germline CDR1 is SNHLY and CDR2 is FYNNEI. The chain combines TRBV2 with TRBJ2-3; the D is unclear. The clonotype originates from an adult man with Graves' ophthalmopathy. The specimen was peripheral blood. The CDR3: CASTLSTGTDTQYF. CDR3 sequence (DNA): TGTGCCAGCACTCTTAGCACGGGCACAGATACGCAGTATTTT.